The 15 T cell receptor beta chains below come from one sample, sequenced in a study of blood T cell repertoires in COVID-19. Measured with immunoSEQ multiplex PCR; TCRdb has only the in-frame clones, and not every one. The sample has about 44,000 clones; about 81% are singletons. The sequenced sample consisted of peripheral blood. The source is a human donor in a cohort sampled during active COVID-19.

The chain joins TRBV29-1 to TRBJ2-2, with 9 bases matching TRBD1. Looked up from germline, CDR1 is SQVTM and CDR2 is ANQGSEA. Losses at the gene ends were 4 bases for V and 5 bases for J; bases not matched to a gene: 8. The CDR3 is made up of 15 amino acids. CDR3 amino acids: CSVVGQGGWTGELFF. CDR3 DNA: TGCAGCGTTGTGGGACAGGGAGGATGGACCGGGGAGCTGTTTTTT.

The gene calls are TRBV2 and TRBJ2-7, with 10 bases aligning to TRBD1. The germline V gene has CDR1 SNHLY and CDR2 FYNNEI. The CDR3 consists of 13 residues. Losses at the gene ends were 9 bases for V and 2 bases for J; bases not matched to a gene: 4. CDR3 sequence: CASLGQGAYEQYF. CDR3 nucleotide sequence: TGTGCCAGTCTAGGACAGGGGGCCTACGAGCAGTACTTC. The variable domain in full, with the rest retrieved from reference TRBV2 and TRBJ2-7, is EPEVTQTPSHQVTQMGQEVILRCVPISNHLYFYWYRQILGQKVEFLVSFYNNEISEKSEIFDDQFSVERPDGSNFTLKIRSTKLEDSAMYFCASLGQGAYEQYFGPGTRLTVT.

This chain uses TRBV5-8 with TRBJ2-7, with 7 bases aligning to TRBD1. The CDR3 is made up of 15 amino acids. V was clipped by 0 bases and J by 1 base; unmatched bases: 4. Germline CDR1 SGHTS, CDR2 YDEGEE. CDR3 loop: CASSLEQGSSYEQYV. The CDR3 coding sequence is TGTGCCAGCAGCTTGGAACAGGGGAGTTCCTACGAGCAGTACGTC.

This clone came up a few times. The J gene is TRBJ2-1, the V gene TRBV5-1; tentative D call: TRBD1 (5 bases). Germline V gives CDR1 SGHRS, CDR2 YFSETQ. CDR3 length: 16 residues. V was shortened by 4 bases and J by 8 bases, with 22 bases between the two germline ends. The CDR3 bases are TGCGCCAGCAGCGGAGACAGTGCTGAGGCAATCGATGAGCAGTTCTTC. Its translation: CASSGDSAEAIDEQFF.

J is TRBJ1-5 and V is TRBV4-1, with TRBD1 as a possible D gene (6 bases). The CDR3 sequence is 13 residues long. Germline V gives CDR1 MGHRA, CDR2 YSYEKL. V was clipped by 6 bases and J by 7 bases, with 13 bases between them. CDR3 nucleotide sequence: TGCGCCAGCAGTAGGGGGAACGGGCAGCCCCAGCATTTT. Its protein product is CASSRGNGQPQHF.

The J gene is TRBJ2-5, the V gene TRBV3-1 (or the pseudogene TRBV3-2), with TRBD1 matching over 9 bases. CDR1 and CDR2 (germline): LGHDT, YNNKEL (reference sequence). The CDR3 runs 14 residues. The trim removed 6 bases at V and 4 bases at J, leaving 6 bases unmatched. The CDR3 here is CASRQTGGGETQYF. Written as DNA, the CDR3 is TGTGCCAGCAGACAGACAGGGGGAGGAGAGACCCAGTACTTC.

CDR3 in DNA: TGTGCTAGTGGCGATGACAAAACTCAAGAGACCCAGTACTTC. Amino acid sequence: CASGDDKTQETQYF. V is TRBV12-5 and J is TRBJ2-5; D gene unclear. CDR1 and CDR2 (germline): LGHNT, FRNRAP. The CDR3 has 14 amino acids. V dropped 6 bases and J dropped 2 bases, with 13 bases sitting between them.

This chain joins TRBV6-5 and TRBJ2-5; 11 nucleotides line up with TRBD2. The CDR3 spans 14 residues. After removal of 4 bases from V and 4 bases from J, the junction contained 2 bases not matched to a gene. Looked up from germline, CDR1 is MNHEY and CDR2 is SVGAGI. The CDR3 nucleotides are TGTGCCAGCAGTTTTACTAGCGGGGGAGAGACCCAGTACTTC. This sequence encodes CASSFTSGGETQYF.

This clone has more than one count but fewer than ten. The chain recombines TRBV19 with TRBJ1-5; TRBD1 is a possible D gene (6 bases). The V gene's germline CDR1 is LNHDA and CDR2 SQIVND (reference sequence). The CDR3 is made up of 14 amino acids. Trimming shortened V by 6 bases and J by 0 bases, and 9 bases separated the two germline ends. The CDR3 spells CASSSTGSNQPQHF. The CDR3 DNA reads TGTGCCAGTAGCTCGACAGGTAGCAATCAGCCCCAGCATTTT.

V and J are TRBV4-3 and TRBJ2-1; a weak D match, TRBD1 (5 bases). Deletions cut 0 bases from V and 8 bases from J, with 11 bases between. The CDR3 length is 14 residues. CDR1 is LGHNA, CDR2 YSLEER, per germline. The CDR3 DNA is TGCGCCAGCAGCCAAGACCCAGGGAACTATGAGCAGTTCTTC. Amino acids: CASSQDPGNYEQFF.

Concerning this clone itself: Distinct nucleotide sequences in the sample also encode this CDR3. The chain combines TRBV19 with TRBJ2-1; tentatively, D is TRBD1 (6 bases). CDR1 LNHDA and CDR2 SQIVND come from the germline V gene (reference sequence). The CDR3 is 11 amino acids. V lost 6 bases and J lost 10, with 10 bases in between. CDR3: CASRSGQEQFF. CDR3 DNA: TGTGCCAGTAGGAGCGGACAGGAGCAGTTCTTC.

The chain recombines TRBV4-3 with TRBJ1-1; D remains ambiguous. Trimming took 1 base from V and 3 from J, leaving 12 bases between them. Germline assignment: CDR1 LGHNA and CDR2 YSLEER. The CDR3 consists of 15 residues. In DNA, the CDR3 is TGCGCCAGCAGCCAAGTATTGGGAGAGGACACTGAAGCTTTCTTT. This sequence encodes CASSQVLGEDTEAFF.

This clone was found once. The V gene is TRBV4-1, the J gene TRBJ2-2; the D gene is possibly TRBD1 (5 bases). Per the germline V gene, CDR1 is MGHRA and CDR2 is YSYEKL. Between the trimmed V and J ends, which lost 4 bases and 1 base, there was a span of 25 bases. This CDR3 has 20 residues. CDR3 nucleotides: TGCGCCAGCAGCCCCAAGGGTCAAGCAACCCGGCAGGGGAACACCGGGGAGCTGTTTTTT. Protein: CASSPKGQATRQGNTGELFF.

The CDR3 DNA is TGCGCCAGCAGCCTACAGGGTGGAGATACGCAGTATTTT. It yields the protein CASSLQGGDTQYF. The V call is TRBV4-3, the J call TRBJ2-3, with D possibly matching TRBD1 (6 bases). Trimming stripped 4 bases from V and 5 bases from J, with 10 bases between. Germline values: CDR1 LGHNA, CDR2 YSLEER. CDR3 size: 13 residues.

CDR3 sequence: CASGLILGGAGELFF. Written as DNA, the CDR3 is TGTGCTAGTGGTTTGATTCTGGGAGGGGCCGGGGAGCTGTTTTTT. The V and J genes are TRBV12-5 and TRBJ2-2; TRBD2 matches at 7 bases. The CDR3 is made up of 15 amino acids. Trimming removed 2 bases from V and 6 bases from J; junction bases left unmatched: 6. Per the germline V gene, CDR1 is LGHNT and CDR2 is FRNRAP.